The 26 T cell receptor beta chains below all came from one sample that was sequenced in a study of T cells in Graves' hyperthyroidism and ophthalmopathy. Amplification of TCR beta CDR3 regions was performed using RNA transcripts as template. The HTBI primer set was used in a first-round RT-PCR of the TCR CDR3. TCRdb ran MiXCR on the multiplex PCR reads and lists one entry per CDR3 protein. Among about 540,000 distinct CDR3 sequences listed, about 45% were seen once. The material sequenced was peripheral blood or thyroid tissue (not recorded which). Receptors originate from a woman aged 18-29 years with Graves' hyperthyroidism.

This clonotype appeared a few times. One junction end does not reproduce the germline sequence, and a read error may be involved. The CDR3, as DNA: TGTGCCAGCAGCCTAGGACTAGCGGAAATCGGCTTC. Encoded protein: CASSLGLAEIGF. This chain connects TRBV5-4 to TRBJ2-5, with 10 bases matching TRBD2. The CDR3 loop spans 12 amino acids. Germline V gene sequence: CDR1 SGHNT, CDR2 YYREEE (reference sequence).

This clonotype showed up many times. The J gene is TRBJ1-2, the V gene TRBV29-1, with D possibly being TRBD1 (6 bases). The CDR3 is 12 residues long. Germline V CDR1 and CDR2: SQVTM, ANQGSEA. Deletions cut 6 bases from V and 8 bases from J, with 16 bases between. The CDR3 here is CSVGGGAWGYTF. DNA of the CDR3: TGCAGCGTCGGAGGGGGTGCGTGGGGCTACACCTTC.

This clonotype was counted a single time. This rearrangement joins TRBV7-2 to TRBJ1-2, with TRBD1 as a possible D gene (5 bases). This CDR3 region has 15 residues. V was clipped by 5 bases and J by 2 bases, with 15 bases between them. Germline V gene lookup returns CDR1 SGHTA and CDR2 FQGNSA. CDR3 region: CASSPRTYQNYGYTF. CDR3 coding DNA: TGTGCCAGCAGCCCCCGGACATATCAAAACTATGGCTACACCTTC.

The genes are TRBV2 and TRBJ1-5, with D uncertain. Germline-derived CDR1 and CDR2 are SNHLY and FYNNEI. The V end was cut by 6 bases, the J end by 4 bases, with 7 bases between. This CDR3 spans 12 amino acids. The CDR3 region has the DNA TGTGCCAGCAGCCTCTGGAATCAGCCCCAGCATTTT. Protein product: CASSLWNQPQHF. The whole variable domain, filled in from reference TRBV2 and TRBJ1-5, reads EPEVTQTPSHQVTQMGQEVILRCVPISNHLYFYWYRQILGQKVEFLVSFYNNEISEKSEIFDDQFSVERPDGSNFTLKIRSTKLEDSAMYFCASSLWNQPQHFGDGTRLSIL.

Concerning this clonotype: One end of the junction fails to match germline, which may point to a read error. The genes are TRBV10-3 and TRBJ1-1, with unresolved D. CDR1 is ENHRY, CDR2 SYGVKD, per germline. This CDR3 comprises 13 residues. The chain's CDR3 is CASSVDPNTEAFF. In DNA, the CDR3 is TGTGCCAGCAGTGTAGACCCGAACACTGAAGCTTTCTTT.

The CDR3 here is CASSPTVSEKLFF. The DNA of the CDR3 is TGTGCCAGCTCACCAACAGTCAGCGAAAAACTGTTTTTT. This chain joins TRBV9 and TRBJ1-4, with D hard to call. Germline assignment: CDR1 SGDLS and CDR2 YYNGEE. This CDR3 spans 13 amino acids. Trimming pared 7 bases from V and 8 bases from J, leaving 15 bases between.

Comment on this clonotype: A much larger clone differs by one base, so this may be a read error. The V gene is TRBV7-2, the J gene TRBJ1-6, with a possible D match to TRBD1 (5 bases). CDR1 is SGHTA and CDR2 is FQGNSA in the germline V gene. CDR3 length equals 17 residues. Between the trimmed V and J ends, which lost 0 bases and 8 bases, there was a span of 17 bases. CDR3: CASSLALRGGFDSPLHF. As DNA, the CDR3 is TGTGCCAGCAGCTTAGCGCTTCGGGGCGGATTCGATTCACCCCTCCACTTT. Supplemented by reference TRBV7-2 and TRBJ1-6, the full variable domain reads GAGVSQSPSNKVTEKGKDVELRCDPISGHTALYWYRQSLGQGLEFLIYFQGNSAPDKSGLPSDRFSAERTGGSVSTLTIQRTQQEDSAVYLCASSLALRGGFDSPLHFGNGTRLTVT.

This clonotype has more than one count but fewer than ten. An end of the junction differs from the germline gene, which may be a read error. This chain connects TRBV11-2 to TRBJ1-4, with D hard to call. Per the germline V gene, CDR1 is SGHAT and CDR2 is FQNNGV. The CDR3 length is 13 residues. CDR3 sequence: CASSPPSEEKLFF. CDR3 coding DNA: TGTGCCAGCAGCCCACCCTCGGAGGAAAAACTATTTTTT.

This clonotype was picked up a small number of times. The J gene is TRBJ2-7, the V gene TRBV7-2; D may be TRBD1 (5 bases). CDR3 length equals 14 residues. V gave up 1 base and J gave up 6 bases, with 13 bases separating them. The germline gives CDR1 SGHTA, CDR2 FQGNSA. This CDR3 is CASSLGGHSSEQYF. The DNA for the CDR3 is TGTGCCAGCAGCTTAGGAGGACACAGCTCCGAGCAGTACTTC.

Notes on this clonotype: A read error is possible here, since a much larger clone lies one base away. The rearrangement joins TRBV7-9 to TRBJ2-5; 7 nucleotides match TRBD2. The V and J ends lost 1 base and 5 bases, in that order; junction bases with no gene match: 4. Per the germline V gene, CDR1 is SEHNR and CDR2 is FQNEAQ (reference sequence). CDR3 length: 14 residues. The CDR3 region has the DNA TGTGCCAGCAGCTTAGAACTAGCGAGGGAGACCCAGTACTTC. It translates to CASSLELARETQYF. Based on the CDR3 plus reference TRBV7-9 and TRBJ2-5, the full variable domain is DTGVSQNPRHKITKRGQNVTFRCDPISEHNRLYWYRQTLGQGPEFLTYFQNEAQLEKSRLLSDRFSAERPKGSFSTLEIQRTEQGDSAMYLCASSLELARETQYFGPGTRLLVL.

V and J are TRBV2 and TRBJ1-4; D remains unclear. CDR3 length equals 16 residues. CDR1 SNHLY and CDR2 FYNNEI come from the germline V gene. The V and J ends lost 1 base and 6 bases respectively, with 15 bases between them. Here the CDR3 reads CASSEEGQDSYEKLFF. CDR3 nucleotides: TGTGCCAGCAGTGAAGAGGGCCAGGACTCGTATGAAAAACTGTTTTTT. The variable domain in full, with the rest retrieved from reference TRBV2 and TRBJ1-4, is EPEVTQTPSHQVTQMGQEVILRCVPISNHLYFYWYRQILGQKVEFLVSFYNNEISEKSEIFDDQFSVERPDGSNFTLKIRSTKLEDSAMYFCASSEEGQDSYEKLFFGSGTQLSVL.

The gene calls are TRBV7-8 and TRBJ1-3; 9 bases match TRBD1. The CDR3 is 16 residues long. With V trimmed by 8 bases and J by 2 bases, 10 bases remained unmatched. The germline gives CDR1 SGHVS, CDR2 FQNEAQ. CDR3 sequence: CASGARTGAAGNTIYF. The DNA for the CDR3 is TGTGCCAGCGGAGCGCGGACAGGGGCGGCTGGAAACACCATATATTTT.

The chain carries TRBV29-1 and TRBJ1-2; possibly TRBD1 for D (5 bases). The V end was cut by 0 bases, the J end by 2 bases, with 13 bases between. The germline CDR1 and CDR2 sequences are SQVTM and ANQGSEA. This CDR3 has 15 amino acids. As DNA, the CDR3 is TGCAGCGTTGAAGATCGGGGTAGGGACAACTATGGCTACACCTTC. This codes for CSVEDRGRDNYGYTF.

The chain uses TRBV9 and TRBJ1-3; no clear D. The germline gives CDR1 SGDLS, CDR2 YYNGEE. The CDR3 consists of 14 residues. Trimming took 0 bases from V and 3 from J, leaving 7 bases between them. The CDR3 loop reads CASSVADGGNTIYF. In DNA form, the CDR3 reads TGTGCCAGCAGCGTAGCGGACGGTGGAAACACCATATATTTT.

The chain joins TRBV7-2 to TRBJ1-1; 7 bases map to TRBD1. The germline V gene encodes CDR1 SGHTA and CDR2 FQGNSA. This CDR3 is 17 amino acids long. Losses at the gene ends were 5 bases for V and 0 bases for J; bases not matched to a gene: 12. This chain's CDR3 is CASSKQGSPFLNTEAFF. In DNA form, the CDR3 reads TGTGCCAGCAGCAAACAGGGGTCCCCATTTTTGAACACTGAAGCTTTCTTT.

This clonotype was counted once. CDR3 in amino acids: CASSSEGPRRPSEQYF. The CDR3 nucleotides are TGTGCCAGCAGCTCGGAGGGACCTAGACGCCCCAGCGAGCAGTACTTC. The chain carries TRBV7-1 and TRBJ2-7, with TRBD2 as a possible D gene (6 bases). TRBV7-1 is reported as an ORF; its role is uncertain. The CDR3 is 16 residues long. Trimming removed 3 bases from V and 6 bases from J, with 21 bases in between.

The chain employs TRBV29-1 and TRBJ2-2; perhaps TRBD1 as D (9 bases). CDR1 and CDR2 from the germline V gene are SQVTM and ANQGSEA. V dropped 6 bases and J dropped 0 bases, with 17 bases sitting between them. The CDR3 has 16 amino acids. For the CDR3, the DNA is TGCAGCGTAGTGACAGGGGGACTAGCGAACACCGGGGAGCTGTTTTTT. Its translation is CSVVTGGLANTGELFF.

Here the CDR3 DNA reads TGTGCCAGCAGTTACGGGGAGGGACTTGGCGGGGAGCTGTTTTTT. Amino acids: CASSYGEGLGGELFF. This chain links TRBV12-3 or TRBV12-4 with TRBJ2-2; 7 bases are shared with TRBD2. The V and J ends lost 4 bases and 7 bases, in that order; junction bases with no gene match: 9. This CDR3 contains 15 residues.

J is TRBJ2-7 and V is TRBV7-8; D gene ambiguous. This CDR3 has 14 amino acids. V gave up 10 bases and J gave up 3 bases, with 19 bases separating them. CDR1 is SGHVS, CDR2 FQNEAQ, per germline. In DNA form, the CDR3 reads TGTGCCATCAGTGAGCTGGCGGTCGGCTACGAGCAGTACTTC. As protein: CAISELAVGYEQYF.

The rearrangement links TRBV7-2 to TRBJ1-5; D is perhaps TRBD1 (5 bases). Germline assignment: CDR1 SGHTA and CDR2 FQGNSA. The V end lost 6 bases, the J end lost 1 base, and 19 bases lay between the germline ends. The CDR3 sequence is 17 residues long. CDR3 DNA: TGTGCCAGCAGTTACCCCTTTTTGGGGCAGAGCAATCAGCCCCAGCATTTT. This encodes CASSYPFLGQSNQPQHF.

This chain uses TRBV9 with TRBJ1-3; the match to TRBD1 covers 8 bases. The CDR3 spans 15 residues. V was clipped by 3 bases and J by 4 bases; unmatched bases: 6. CDR1 and CDR2 from the germline V gene are SGDLS and YYNGEE. CDR3 bases: TGTGCCAGCAGCGCCGACAGGGGCGCGGGAAACACCATATATTTT. It codes for CASSADRGAGNTIYF.

In its sample, this clonotype was seen many times. The V call is TRBV20-1, the J call TRBJ1-1; D ambiguous. Looked up from germline, CDR1 is DFQATT and CDR2 is SNEGSKA (reference sequence). V lost 2 bases and J lost 1, with 5 bases in between. The CDR3 has 12 amino acids. The CDR3 loop reads CSARTENTEAFF. CDR3 bases: TGCAGTGCTAGAACGGAGAACACTGAAGCTTTCTTT.

The chain uses TRBV2 and TRBJ2-7; possible D gene TRBD1, 5 bases. Per germline, CDR1 SNHLY and CDR2 FYNNEI. CDR3 length equals 14 residues. V was shortened by 3 bases and J by 3 bases, with 12 bases between the two germline ends. Here the CDR3 reads CASSEQGGGYEQYF. The CDR3 coding sequence is TGTGCCAGCAGTGAGCAGGGCGGCGGCTACGAGCAGTACTTC.

This chain joins TRBV11-1 and TRBJ2-7; 9 bases agree with TRBD1. CDR3 length: 15 amino acids. V shed 5 bases and J 0 bases; nucleotides not matched to a gene: 5. The V gene's germline CDR1 is SGHAT and CDR2 FQDESV (reference sequence). CDR3 protein: CASSHDRGNSYEQYF. Here the CDR3 DNA reads TGTGCCAGCAGCCACGACAGGGGGAACTCCTACGAGCAGTACTTC. Drawing the rest from reference TRBV11-1 and TRBJ2-7, the complete variable domain is EAEVAQSPRYKITEKSQAVAFWCDPISGHATLYWYRQILGQGPELLVQFQDESVVDDSQLPKDRFSAERLKGVDSTLKIQPAELGDSAMYLCASSHDRGNSYEQYFGPGTRLTVT.

The chain carries TRBV7-2 and TRBJ2-5; D may be TRBD2 (6 bases). This CDR3 is built from 15 residues. The germline gives CDR1 SGHTA, CDR2 FQGNSA. Trimming removed 0 bases from V and 1 base from J, with 9 bases in between. The CDR3 coding sequence is TGTGCCAGCAGCTTAGCGCCTAGCGCCCAAGAGACCCAGTACTTC. It is translated as CASSLAPSAQETQYF.

This sequence joins TRBV7-1 and TRBJ1-6; a possible D gene is TRBD1 (6 bases). TRBV7-1 is flagged as an ORF with uncertain function. This CDR3 has 14 amino acids. The ends were cut back, 2 bases at V and 9 bases at J, with 11 bases in the middle. The CDR3: CASSSQGIGSPLHF. Written as DNA, the CDR3 is TGTGCCAGCAGCTCACAGGGGATAGGTTCACCCCTCCACTTT.